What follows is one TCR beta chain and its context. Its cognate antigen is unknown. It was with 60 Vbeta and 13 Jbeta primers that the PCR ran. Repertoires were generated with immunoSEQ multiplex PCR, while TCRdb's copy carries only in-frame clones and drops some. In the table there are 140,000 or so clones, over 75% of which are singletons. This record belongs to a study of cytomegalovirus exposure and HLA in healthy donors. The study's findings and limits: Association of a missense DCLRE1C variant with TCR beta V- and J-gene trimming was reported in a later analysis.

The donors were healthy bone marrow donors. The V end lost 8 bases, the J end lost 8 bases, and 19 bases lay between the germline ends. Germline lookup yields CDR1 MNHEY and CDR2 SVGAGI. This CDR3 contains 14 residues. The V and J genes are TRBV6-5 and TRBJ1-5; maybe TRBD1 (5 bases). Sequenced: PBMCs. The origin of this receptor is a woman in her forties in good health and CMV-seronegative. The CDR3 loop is CASRPRGGVEPQHF. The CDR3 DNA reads TGTGCCAGCCGTCCTCGGGGCGGGGTGGAGCCCCAGCATTTT.